This T cell receptor beta chain stems from a study of control samples from healthy donors and cancer patients. The repertoire was sequenced with immunoSEQ multiplex PCR; TCRdb's copy has only in-frame clones and lacks some. The sample carries approximately 110,000 clones, about nine tenths recorded once. Germline CDR1 reads SGHRS; CDR2 reads YFSETQ. Trimming removed 0 bases from V and 6 bases from J; junction bases left unmatched: 6. The CDR3 is 15 residues long. The source of this sequence is a woman younger than 35 in good health. The rearrangement uses TRBV5-1 and TRBJ2-1, with 7 bases identical to TRBD1. Sequenced input: blood. The CDR3 protein is CASSLAAGGSNEQFF. The CDR3 DNA follows: TGCGCCAGCAGCTTGGCGGCAGGGGGTAGCAATGAGCAGTTCTTC.